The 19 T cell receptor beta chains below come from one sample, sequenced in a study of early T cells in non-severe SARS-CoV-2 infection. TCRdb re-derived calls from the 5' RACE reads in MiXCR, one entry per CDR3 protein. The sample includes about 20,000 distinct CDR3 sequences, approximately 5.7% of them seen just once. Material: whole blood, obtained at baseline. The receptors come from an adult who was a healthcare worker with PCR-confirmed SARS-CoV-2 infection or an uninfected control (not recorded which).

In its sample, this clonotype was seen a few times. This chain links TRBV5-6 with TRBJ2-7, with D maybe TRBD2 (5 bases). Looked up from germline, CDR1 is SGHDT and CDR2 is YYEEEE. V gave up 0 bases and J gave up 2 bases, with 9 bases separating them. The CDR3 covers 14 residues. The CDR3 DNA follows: TGTGCCAGCAGCTTGGTTCCGGGAACCTACGAGCAGTACTTC. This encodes CASSLVPGTYEQYF.

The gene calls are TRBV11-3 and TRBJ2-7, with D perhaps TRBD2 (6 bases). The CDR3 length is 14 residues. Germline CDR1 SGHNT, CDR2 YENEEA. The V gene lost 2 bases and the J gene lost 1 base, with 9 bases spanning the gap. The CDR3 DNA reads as TGTGCCAGCAGCTTATCCGCGGGATCCTACGAGCAGTACTTC. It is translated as CASSLSAGSYEQYF.

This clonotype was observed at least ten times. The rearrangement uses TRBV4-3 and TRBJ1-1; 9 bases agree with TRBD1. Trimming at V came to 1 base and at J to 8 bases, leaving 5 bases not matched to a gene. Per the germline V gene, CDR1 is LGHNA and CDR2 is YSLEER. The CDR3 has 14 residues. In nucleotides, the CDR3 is TGCGCCAGCAGCCAAGCCCGGGACAGGGCCGAAGCTTTCTTT. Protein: CASSQARDRAEAFF.

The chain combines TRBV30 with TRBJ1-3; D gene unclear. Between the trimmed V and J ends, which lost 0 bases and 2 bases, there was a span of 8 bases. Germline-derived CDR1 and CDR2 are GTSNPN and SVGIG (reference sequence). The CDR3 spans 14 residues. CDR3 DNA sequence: TGTGCCTGGAGTGTACGCCAGCCTGGAAACACCATATATTTT. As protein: CAWSVRQPGNTIYF.

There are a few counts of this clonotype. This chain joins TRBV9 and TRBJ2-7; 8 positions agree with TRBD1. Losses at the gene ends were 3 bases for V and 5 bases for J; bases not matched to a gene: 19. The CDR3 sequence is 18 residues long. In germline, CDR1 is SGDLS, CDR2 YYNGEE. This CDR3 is CASSAPPAGQGAHHEQYF. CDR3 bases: TGTGCCAGCAGCGCCCCTCCGGCGGGCCAGGGGGCGCACCACGAGCAGTACTTC.

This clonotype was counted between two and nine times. The CDR3 sequence: CASSDLGQGSPEAFF. In nucleotides, the CDR3 is TGCGCCAGCAGCGACCTGGGACAGGGCAGTCCTGAAGCTTTCTTT. The V gene is TRBV5-1, the J gene TRBJ1-1; 9 bases align to TRBD1. The J segment lost 6 bases and the V segment lost 4 bases, leaving 10 bases of the junction unmatched. Germline V gives CDR1 SGHRS, CDR2 YFSETQ. CDR3 length equals 15 residues.

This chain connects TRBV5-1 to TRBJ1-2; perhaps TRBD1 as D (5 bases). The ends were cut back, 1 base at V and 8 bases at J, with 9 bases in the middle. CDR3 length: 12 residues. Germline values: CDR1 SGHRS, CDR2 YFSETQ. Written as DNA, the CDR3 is TGCGCCAGCAGCTTGTTGCAGGGCGGCTACACCTTC. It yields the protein CASSLLQGGYTF.

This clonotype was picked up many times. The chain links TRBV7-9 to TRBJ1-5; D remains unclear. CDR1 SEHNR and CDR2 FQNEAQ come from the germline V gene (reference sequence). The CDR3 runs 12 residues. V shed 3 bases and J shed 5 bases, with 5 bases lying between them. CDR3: CASSFGDQPQHF. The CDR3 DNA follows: TGTGCCAGCAGCTTCGGGGATCAGCCCCAGCATTTT.

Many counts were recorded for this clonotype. Written as DNA, the CDR3 is TGTGCCAGCAGCTTAGGCAGGAGGGCCTCTAATTCACCCCTCCACTTT. It encodes CASSLGRRASNSPLHF. This chain links TRBV7-2 with TRBJ1-6; D remains unclear. Trimming took off 1 base at V and 6 bases at J, with 13 bases between the two ends. This CDR3 has 16 residues. The germline gives CDR1 SGHTA, CDR2 FQGNSA. Supplemented by reference TRBV7-2 and TRBJ1-6, the full variable domain reads GAGVSQSPSNKVTEKGKDVELRCDPISGHTALYWYRQSLGQGLEFLIYFQGNSAPDKSGLPSDRFSAERTGGSVSTLTIQRTQQEDSAVYLCASSLGRRASNSPLHFGNGTRLTVT.

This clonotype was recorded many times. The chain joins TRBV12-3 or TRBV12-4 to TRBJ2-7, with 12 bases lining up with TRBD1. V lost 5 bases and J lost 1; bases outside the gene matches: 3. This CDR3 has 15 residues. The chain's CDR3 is CASSPGQGASYEQYF. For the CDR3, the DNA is TGTGCCAGCAGTCCGGGACAGGGGGCTTCCTACGAGCAGTACTTC.

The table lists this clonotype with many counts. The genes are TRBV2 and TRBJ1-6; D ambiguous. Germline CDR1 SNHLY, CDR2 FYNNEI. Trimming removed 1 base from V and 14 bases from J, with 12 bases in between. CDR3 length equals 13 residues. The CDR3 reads CASSEEASGTLHF. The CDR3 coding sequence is TGTGCCAGCAGTGAAGAGGCGTCCGGGACCCTCCACTTT. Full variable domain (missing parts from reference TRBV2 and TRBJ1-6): EPEVTQTPSHQVTQMGQEVILRCVPISNHLYFYWYRQILGQKVEFLVSFYNNEISEKSEIFDDQFSVERPDGSNFTLKIRSTKLEDSAMYFCASSEEASGTLHFGNGTRLTVT.

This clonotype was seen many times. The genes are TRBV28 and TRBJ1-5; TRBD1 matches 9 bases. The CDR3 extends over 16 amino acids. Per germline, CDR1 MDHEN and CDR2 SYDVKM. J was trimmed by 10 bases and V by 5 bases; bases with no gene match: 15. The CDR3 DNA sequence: TGTGCCAGCAGTACCGGGACAGGGAGCCTGCGGTTCCCCCAGCATTTT. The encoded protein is CASSTGTGSLRFPQHF.

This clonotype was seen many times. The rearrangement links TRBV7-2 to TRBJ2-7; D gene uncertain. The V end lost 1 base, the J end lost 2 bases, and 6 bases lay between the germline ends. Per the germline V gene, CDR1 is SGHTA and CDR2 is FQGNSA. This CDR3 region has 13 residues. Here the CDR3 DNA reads TGTGCCAGCAGCTTAGTAAAGCCCTACGAGCAGTACTTC. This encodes CASSLVKPYEQYF.

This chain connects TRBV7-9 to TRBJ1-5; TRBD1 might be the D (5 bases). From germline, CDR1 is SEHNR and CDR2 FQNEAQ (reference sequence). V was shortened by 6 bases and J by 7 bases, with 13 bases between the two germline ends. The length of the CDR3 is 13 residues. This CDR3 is CASSIYGDQPQHF. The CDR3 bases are TGTGCCAGCAGTATTTACGGGGACCAGCCCCAGCATTTT.

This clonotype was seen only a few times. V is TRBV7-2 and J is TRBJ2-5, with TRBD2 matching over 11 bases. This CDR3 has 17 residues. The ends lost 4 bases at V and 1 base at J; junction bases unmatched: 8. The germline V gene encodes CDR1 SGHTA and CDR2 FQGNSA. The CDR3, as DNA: TGTGCCAGCAGCTCCACAAGACTAGCGGGGCCCCAAGAGACCCAGTACTTC. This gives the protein CASSSTRLAGPQETQYF.

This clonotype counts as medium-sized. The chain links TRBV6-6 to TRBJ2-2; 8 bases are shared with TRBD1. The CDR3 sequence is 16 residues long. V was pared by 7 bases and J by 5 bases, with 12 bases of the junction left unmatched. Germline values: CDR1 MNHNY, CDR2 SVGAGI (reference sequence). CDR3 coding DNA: TGTGCCAGCAACCCGAATAACAGGGGGAGGACCGGGGAGCTGTTTTTT. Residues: CASNPNNRGRTGELFF.

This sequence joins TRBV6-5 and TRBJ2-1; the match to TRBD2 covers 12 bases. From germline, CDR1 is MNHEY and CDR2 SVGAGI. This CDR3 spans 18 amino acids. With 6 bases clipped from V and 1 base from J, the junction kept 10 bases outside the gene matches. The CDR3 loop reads CASSTALAGGASYNEQFF. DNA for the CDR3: TGTGCCAGCAGCACCGCACTAGCGGGGGGCGCGTCCTACAATGAGCAGTTCTTC.

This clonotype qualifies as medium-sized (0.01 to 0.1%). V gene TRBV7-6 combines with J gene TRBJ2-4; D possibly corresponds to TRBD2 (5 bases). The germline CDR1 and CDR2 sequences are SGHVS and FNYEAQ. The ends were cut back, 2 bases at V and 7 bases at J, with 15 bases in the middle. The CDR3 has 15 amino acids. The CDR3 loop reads CASSLKIGSGNIQYF. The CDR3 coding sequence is TGTGCCAGCAGCTTAAAAATTGGGAGTGGGAACATTCAGTACTTC.

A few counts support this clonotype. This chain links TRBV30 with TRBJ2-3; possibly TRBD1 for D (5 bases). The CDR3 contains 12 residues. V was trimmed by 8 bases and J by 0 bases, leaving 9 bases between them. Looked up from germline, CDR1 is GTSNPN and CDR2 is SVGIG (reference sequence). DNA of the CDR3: TGTGCCCTCAGGGTTAGCACAGATACGCAGTATTTT. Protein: CALRVSTDTQYF.